This T cell receptor (beta chain) was recorded in a study of neurological immune-mediated disorders. General study findings and limits: The absence of any CDR3 amino acid sequence shared by expanded clones across subjects suggests that repertoires were private in all groups.

Noted time point: technical triplicate 2. Libraries from sorted cells used 1 million T cells (CD4+ or CD8+). This clonotype was recorded at least ten times. The antigen is undetermined. Germline CDR1 MNHNY, CDR2 SVGAGI (reference sequence). V trimming: 9 bases; J trimming: 6 bases; junction bases outside the gene matches: 12. This CDR3 spans 14 amino acids. The method for making cDNA was 5'RACE, and it used 10-nucleotide random UMIs. In TCRdb, the 5' RACE reads were re-called with MiXCR into one record per CDR3 protein. Of more than 30,000 distinct CDR3 sequences listed, 10% to 15% are singletons. This rearrangement joins TRBV6-6 to TRBJ2-7, with 9 bases aligning to TRBD1. The origin of this receptor is a female donor with HTLV-1-associated myelopathy (HAM/TSP). Sequenced sample: CD4+ T cells from blood. The CDR3 loop reads CASTQGADQREQYF. As DNA, the CDR3 is TGTGCCAGTACACAGGGGGCCGATCAGCGCGAGCAGTACTTC.